This TCR beta chain was identified during a study of cytomegalovirus exposure and HLA in healthy donors listed by TCRdb under 2017. With respect to the entire study: An earlier analysis of approximately 640 of the donors reported approximately 270 Gb of sequence data and roughly 100 million unique TCR beta sequences from some 180 million T cells. The aim of the study was to test whether cataloging public T cell receptors could identify signatures of past pathogen exposure. To decide whether each TCR beta V gene segment behaved as functional or pseudogenic, an earlier analysis of approximately 620 of the donors relied on high-throughput TCR beta sequencing. The study profiled the T cell repertoires of about 720 subjects by immunosequencing and related them to cytomegalovirus serostatus. The number of typed donors differed by locus: roughly 620-630 for A, B, C, DRB1 and DQB1; approximately 530 for DQA1; approximately 600 for DPA1; and about 450 for DPB1. Roughly five DR-DQ haplotypes were handled as single units for association and clustering because linkage in the cohort was strong. In a later analysis, previously published TCR beta repertoires from fewer than 750 donors were re-analyzed and high-resolution HLA genotyping was added so that TCR occurrence patterns could be studied. Donor age, sex, ethnicity and CMV serostatus were compiled together with the repertoire data. A separate validation cohort of approximately 120 different subjects was used in addition to the roughly 720-subject first cohort. The genetic ancestry cluster associated with self-reported Caucasian donors included 70% to 85% of the approximately 400 genotyped donors. Every discovery cohort repertoire had been produced on one sequencing platform. An early release that covered about 600 HLA-typed donors contained about 290 gigabases of sequencing data and tens of millions of unique TCR sequences. On average, roughly 250,000 unique TCR beta nucleotide sequences were sequenced per donor among some 420 genotyped donors of the cohort, with roughly 18% of those sequences being non-productive. HLA typing covered class I and class II loci at four-digit resolution. Rather than drawing on any new phenotypic data, the later analysis identified candidate immune exposures from TCR beta sequences and the way those sequences occurred across donors. The study combined high-throughput TCR immunosequencing, statistical association of individual TCRs with disease status, and machine learning to predict cytomegalovirus infection status. Genome-wide SNP genotypes for about three fifths of the roughly 670 donors were used in a later genetic analysis, which treated that subset as a discovery cohort. What the study reported, not specific to this receptor: A later analysis reported that several top co-occurrence clusters appeared linked to parvovirus B19, influenza, CMV and Epstein-Barr virus. HLA typing was unavailable for some donors at each locus, so association tests used only the typed subset. In the study, about 150 TCR beta chains were listed as associated with cytomegalovirus. Roughly 15 rarely observed V segments, including chromosome 9 orphons, were excluded from the earlier analysis of about 600 of the donors because counts were too low. Linkage disequilibrium might explain the correlated functional status among segregating V segments, but an unknown experimental factor could not be ruled out. According to a later analysis, TCR association rates differed among HLA loci, with DRB1 alleles showing the most associated TCRs and HLA-C alleles showing the fewest. V-gene and J-gene trimming of TCR beta chains was associated with a missense DCLRE1C variant in a later genetic analysis, and the association was replicated in an independent cohort. A later genetic analysis reported fewer N-insertions in productive TCRs among donors in an Asian-associated ancestry cluster than the roughly 620-donor mean. Specific HLA alleles were associated with 15,000 to 20,000 TCR beta sequences at a false discovery rate of 0.05 in a later analysis. The only immune exposure information available for the cohort was CMV serostatus. The 87-base-pair reads could not distinguish some IMGT-functional V segments, including TRBV6-2 and TRBV6-3, so those segments were excluded. Strong co-occurrence of HLA alleles, especially DR and DQ, made assigning TCR associations to individual alleles difficult. Most TCR sequences were observed very rarely across donors, whereas some public TCRs were present in many individuals. A further reported finding was that TCR beta sequences accurately predicted the HLA-A and HLA-B alleles for most subjects in the first cohort. The sequencing pipeline was judged likely to have produced a cluster of highly shared sequence variants as a technical artifact. In vitro tests confirmed that a few of the cytomegalovirus-associated TCR beta chains recognize cytomegalovirus antigens. According to a later analysis, most CMV-associated TCR beta chains appeared to be HLA-restricted, and the HLA associations seemed to be driven largely by CMV exposure. Sequencing depth was assumed to be roughly uniform across donors in the presence/absence analyses, though that assumption may not hold. The authors suggested that the approach could potentially be generalized to other disease states and immunological phenotypes. This cohort had only TCR beta chains sequenced, and the lack of alpha or paired-chain data limited which features could be detected. A later analysis found that HLA-associated TCR beta chains were more clonally expanded and had lower generation probabilities than equally common non-associated chains. In an earlier analysis of roughly 500 of the donors, most TCR beta V segments appeared in productive rearrangements about 87% or about 30% of the time, broadly matching IMGT annotations. Cytomegalovirus status was reported to be diagnosed by the classifier with high specificity and sensitivity in both the original and validation cohorts.

This clone has only a few counts. The clone's antigen remains unknown. No much larger clone exists at a distance of one base, and base qualities are not known. The cohort comprised around 690 healthy bone marrow donors. All cohort members were sampled while nominally healthy, although unrecorded immune exposures were likely present. The donor was CMV seronegative and belonged to the group of 352 seronegative cohort members. A peripheral blood sample was collected from each donor, and TCR beta sequencing was performed on peripheral blood mononuclear cells. Genomic DNA extraction from the blood cell samples was performed with the Qiagen DNeasy Blood Extraction Kit. CDR1 and CDR2 (ENHRY, SYGVKD) derive from the germline V gene. For this chain, trimming is 6 bases at the V end and 5 bases at the J end, and the number of junction bases without a gene match is 6. The CDR3 contains 15 residues, cysteine and phenylalanine counted. Here the CDR3 DNA is all that survives: 45 bases in frame from base 1.

The method was the immunoSEQ multiplex PCR assay. For the multiplex PCR, a mixture combining 60 forward primers for TCR Vbeta segments and 13 reverse primers for TCR Jbeta segments was used. A multiplex PCR assay on genomic DNA amplified the CDR3 region of rearranged TCR beta genes. Amplified TCR beta libraries were sequenced as 87-base-pair reads on the Illumina HiSeq System. The study's own analysis went as follows. In a later analysis, roughly 80 million unique TCR beta chains were counted across the roughly 670 repertoires, and around 11 million of these chains were shared by at least two donors. Raw reads were error-corrected and collapsed into unique sequences with a nearest-neighbor algorithm that merged closely related sequences to remove PCR and sequencing errors. CDR3 sequences were aligned to IMGT reference sequences to assign V, D and J gene segments. For a sequence to be retained, at least a six-nucleotide match to both a V gene segment and a J gene segment was required. Rearrangements were called productive when the CDR3 lacked stop codons and stayed in frame with V and J; all others were non-productive. Following IMGT convention, CDR3 was defined as the stretch from the second conserved V-encoded cysteine to the conserved J-encoded phenylalanine. The earlier analysis of fewer than 750 of the donors excluded sequences that lacked an unambiguous match to a single V gene segment. An earlier analysis of 587 of the donors called V segments functional above 56.7% productive rearrangements and segregating when the between-donor standard deviation exceeded 5%. A statistical classification framework was built for diagnosing cytomegalovirus status from the catalog of TCR beta chain sequences. A later analysis assigned V and J genes by comparing TCR nucleotide sequences with IMGT/GENE-DB human TR gene sequences. The TCRdist pipeline was used in a later analysis to assign CDR3 sequences and most-parsimonious VDJ recombination scenarios. A later analysis defined each TCR beta chain by its CDR3 amino acid sequence plus V-gene family, and excluded reads lacking a unique V-gene family. In a later analysis, a few hundred highly shared, low-generation-probability nucleotide sequences were removed to address suspected cross-contamination and a sequencing artifact. In a later analysis, a clonal expansion index for each public chain was calculated from normalized within-repertoire ranks of inferred template counts. A later analysis computed generation probabilities with a VDJ recombination model fitted to out-of-frame rearrangements, and checked the results against IGoR. A later analysis scored TCR-TCR, TCR-HLA and TCR-CMV co-occurrence with hypergeometric tests, applying a repertoire-size bias correction to TCR pairs. False discovery rates were estimated in a later analysis by permuting HLA or CMV assignments 20 times. In a later analysis, co-occurring TCRs were grouped with DBSCAN, and TCRdist sequence similarity was added when clustering was performed within HLA-allele-positive subsets. Repertoires with fewer than 30,000 or more than 120,000 public chains, plus five repertoires with anomalous nucleotide sharing, were excluded from co-occurrence clustering. TCRdb retrieved this table from immuneACCESS and kept in-frame rearrangements only. Not all clones are present; in checked studies, unresolved V genes account for under half, and no reason is known for the remainder. The D gene and trimming were derived from the DNA, and the V and J assignments and clone size from that table. Recorded for this sample are around 120,000 clones; 9% to 10% of them occurred a single time. The ten top clones hold 2.5% to 3.5% of the sample.

The chain is assembled from TRBV10-3 and TRBJ2-1; TRBD2 fits 11 bases in the junction. This clonotype was sampled from a man aged 25-45 years in good health and CMV-seronegative. Sequenced: PBMCs. In nucleotides, the sequence is TGTGCCATCAGAGGACTAGCGGGTAATAACAATGAGCAGTTCTTC. Translated, it reads CAIRGLAGNNNEQFF.